Ten or more counts support the clone carrying this TCR beta chain. Its antigen is as yet unknown. This record belongs to a study of HIV-infected patients and healthy controls. Study results and limitations: Compared with healthy controls, HIV-infected patients showed less CDR3 sharing between individuals. HIV+ repertoires were severely depleted of MAIT alpha-chain CDR3s, unlike healthy controls.

cDNA was made from approximately 500 ng RNA using alpha and beta constant primers. Separate chain-specific third strand synthesis with multiplexing indices produced the alpha and beta libraries. One primer pair amplified all rearrangements per chain; each cDNA got molecular barcodes. Two random hexamers, added before amplification and joined, formed each molecule's 12-nucleotide barcode. One entry per CDR3 protein results from TCRdb running MiXCR on the 5' RACE reads. The sample contains 15,000 to 18,000 distinct CDR3 sequences, about 7% of which appear only once. All unsorted peripheral T cells were captured because whole blood was used without fractionation. The germline gives CDR1 SGHRS, CDR2 YFSETQ. The CDR3 contains 14 residues. Trimming pared 2 bases from V and 1 base from J, leaving 10 bases between.

The sequenced sample was blood. The chain employs TRBV5-1 and TRBJ2-7, with D unclear. The TCR comes from an adult in good health. CDR3 amino acids: CASSLGAPSYEQYF. For the CDR3, the DNA is TGCGCCAGCAGCTTAGGAGCGCCTTCCTACGAGCAGTACTTC.